A selection of T cell receptor beta chains follows, all from one sample in a study of beta chain features in type 1 diabetes. Clones were read by immunoSEQ multiplex PCR, and TCRdb kept only the in-frame ones, dropping some. The sample records around 140,000 clones, approximately 13% being singletons. The sequenced sample consisted of central memory CD4+ T cells from blood. The receptor source for this set is a man aged 18-30 years with type 1 diabetes. CDR3s include the opening cysteine and the closing phenylalanine or tryptophan. The order of the fields is D gene, V gene, CDR3 length, clone size, J gene, CDR3 DNA, CDR3 protein. The D gene is left open where the match is weak. Rows give clone size only sometimes, using once, few, many, or a class for an expanded clone.

d_gene: .
v_gene: TRBV30
len: 16
abundance: .
j_gene: TRBJ1-1
CDR3nt: TGTGCCTGGATGCGGGGTAACCCAGGGACGAACACTGAAGCTTTCTTT
CDR3aa: CAWMRGNPGTNTEAFF

d_gene: TRBD1
v_gene: TRBV2
len: 14
abundance: few
j_gene: TRBJ2-4
CDR3nt: TGTGCCAGCAAAATTCGGACAGGCCAAAACATTCAGTACTTC
CDR3aa: CASKIRTGQNIQYF

d_gene: .
v_gene: TRBV5-5
len: 14
abundance: many
j_gene: TRBJ2-1
CDR3nt: TGTGCCAGCAGCTTGGCCAGGGAGACGGAAGTTCAGTTCTTC
CDR3aa: CASSLARETEVQFF

d_gene: .
v_gene: TRBV7-2
len: 14
abundance: few
j_gene: TRBJ2-7
CDR3nt: TGTGCCAGCAGCCGAGAAAGGGTTCGGAGCGAGCAGTACTTC
CDR3aa: CASSRERVRSEQYF

d_gene: .
v_gene: TRBV29-1
len: 15
abundance: .
j_gene: TRBJ1-1
CDR3nt: TGCAGCGTTGAAGATGTAGAGGGGAAGAACACTGAAGCTTTCTTT
CDR3aa: CSVEDVEGKNTEAFF

d_gene: TRBD1
v_gene: TRBV18
len: 15
abundance: .
j_gene: TRBJ2-7
CDR3nt: TGTGCCAGCTCACCGCTCCCAGGGGGCCCCTACGAGCAGTACTTC
CDR3aa: CASSPLPGGPYEQYF

d_gene: .
v_gene: TRBV4-1
len: 12
abundance: .
j_gene: TRBJ1-2
CDR3nt: TGCGCCAGCAGCCAAGACGGCGGTGGCTACACCTTC
CDR3aa: CASSQDGGGYTF

d_gene: .
v_gene: TRBV5-1
len: 14
abundance: .
j_gene: TRBJ1-1
CDR3nt: TGCGCCAGCAGCTTGGCCTCAGAGCAGTCTGAAGCTTTCTTT
CDR3aa: CASSLASEQSEAFF

d_gene: .
v_gene: TRBV2
len: 12
abundance: few
j_gene: TRBJ2-2
CDR3nt: TGTGCCAGCAGTGAAGAGTTCGGGGAGCTGTTTTTT
CDR3aa: CASSEEFGELFF

d_gene: TRBD1
v_gene: TRBV9
len: 15
abundance: few
j_gene: TRBJ1-2
CDR3nt: TGTGCCAGCAGCCTCGATATCCAGGGGGACTATGGCTACACCTTC
CDR3aa: CASSLDIQGDYGYTF

d_gene: .
v_gene: TRBV10-2
len: 12
abundance: .
j_gene: TRBJ2-7
CDR3nt: TGCGCCAGCAGCCCCGGACCCTACGAGCAGTACTTC
CDR3aa: CASSPGPYEQYF

d_gene: .
v_gene: TRBV21-1
len: 13
abundance: few
j_gene: TRBJ1-2
CDR3nt: TGTGCCAGCAGGACAGGCTCTAACTATGGCTACACCTTC
CDR3aa: CASRTGSNYGYTF